This T cell receptor (beta chain) appears in the sequencing data of a study of blood T cells in healthy people across ages. The overall study: Every two T cells gave about one barcoded beta molecule via template switching. Overall study findings and caveats: From one million sequenced T cells, diversity estimates were lower bounds. Nothing was known about donor CMV status, and this possibly confounded expanded clonotype changes.

Samples each had at least 5.5 micrograms of total RNA extracted. With 6 bases clipped from V and 7 bases from J, the junction kept 9 bases outside the gene matches. Per germline, CDR1 SQVTM and CDR2 ANQGSEA. CDR3 size: 14 residues. In the case of this clonotype: What it recognizes is unknown.

Sample-barcoded 5' priming and a J-beta primer mix drove a second PCR of roughly 6 to 12 cycles. TCRdb called the 5' RACE reads again in MiXCR, with one record for every CDR3 protein. The data hold around 800,000 distinct CDR3 sequences, with 46% observed a single time. The chain carries TRBV29-1 and TRBJ2-1, with 10 bases lining up with TRBD1. This receptor was identified in a man older than 75 in good health. The sequenced sample consisted of blood. Written as DNA, the CDR3 is TGCAGCGTCCTCGGACAGGGGGTGATAAATGAGCAGTTCTTC. This sequence encodes CSVLGQGVINEQFF.